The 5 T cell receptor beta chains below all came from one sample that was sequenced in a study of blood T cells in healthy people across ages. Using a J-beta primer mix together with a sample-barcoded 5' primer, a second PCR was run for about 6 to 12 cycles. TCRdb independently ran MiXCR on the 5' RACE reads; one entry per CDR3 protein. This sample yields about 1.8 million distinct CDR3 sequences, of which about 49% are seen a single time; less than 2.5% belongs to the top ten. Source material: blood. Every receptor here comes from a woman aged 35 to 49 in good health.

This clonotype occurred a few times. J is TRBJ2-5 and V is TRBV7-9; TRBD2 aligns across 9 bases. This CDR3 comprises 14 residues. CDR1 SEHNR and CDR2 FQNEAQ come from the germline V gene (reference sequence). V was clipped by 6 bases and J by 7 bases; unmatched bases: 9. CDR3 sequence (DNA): TGTGCCAGCAGACCCAGGACTAGCGAAGGGACCCAGTACTTC. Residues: CASRPRTSEGTQYF.

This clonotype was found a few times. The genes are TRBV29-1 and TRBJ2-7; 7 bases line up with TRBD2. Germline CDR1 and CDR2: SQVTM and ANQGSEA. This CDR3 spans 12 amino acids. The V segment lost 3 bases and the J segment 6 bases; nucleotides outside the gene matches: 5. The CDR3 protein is CSVEGGTFEQYF. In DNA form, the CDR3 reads TGCAGCGTTGAGGGAGGGACTTTCGAGCAGTACTTC.

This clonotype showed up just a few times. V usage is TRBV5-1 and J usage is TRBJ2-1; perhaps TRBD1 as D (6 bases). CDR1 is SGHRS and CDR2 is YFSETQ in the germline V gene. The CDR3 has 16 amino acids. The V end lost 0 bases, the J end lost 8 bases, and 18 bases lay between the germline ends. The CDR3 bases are TGCGCCAGCAGCTTGGCATTTACTTTACAGGGAGATGAGCAGTTCTTC. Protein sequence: CASSLAFTLQGDEQFF.

This chain's CDR3 is CASSPYGTEYLYF. CDR3 DNA: TGTGCCAGCAGCCCGTACGGGACTGAATACCTGTACTTC. The chain joins TRBV6-6 to TRBJ2-4; D is perhaps TRBD2 (6 bases). The ends were cut back, 6 bases at V and 15 bases at J, with 21 bases in the middle. The CDR3 is 13 amino acids. Per the germline V gene, CDR1 is MNHNY and CDR2 is SVGAGI (reference sequence).

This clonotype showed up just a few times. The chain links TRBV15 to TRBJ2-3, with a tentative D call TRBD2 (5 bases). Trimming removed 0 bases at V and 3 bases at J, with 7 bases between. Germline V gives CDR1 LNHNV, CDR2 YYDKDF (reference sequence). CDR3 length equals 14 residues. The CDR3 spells CATSRDRTTDTQYF. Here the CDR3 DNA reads TGTGCCACCAGCAGAGATCGGACTACAGATACGCAGTATTTT.